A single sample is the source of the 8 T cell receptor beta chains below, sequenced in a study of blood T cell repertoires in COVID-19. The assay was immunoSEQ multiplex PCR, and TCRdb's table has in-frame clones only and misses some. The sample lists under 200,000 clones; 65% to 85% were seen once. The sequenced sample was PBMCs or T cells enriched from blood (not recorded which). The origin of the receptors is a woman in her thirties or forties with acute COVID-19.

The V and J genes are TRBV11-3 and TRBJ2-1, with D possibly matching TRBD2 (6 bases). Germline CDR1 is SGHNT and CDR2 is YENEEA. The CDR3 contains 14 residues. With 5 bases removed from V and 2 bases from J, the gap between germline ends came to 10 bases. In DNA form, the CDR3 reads TGTGCCAGCAGCCACGGGGGTCCCTACAATGAGCAGTTCTTC. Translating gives CASSHGGPYNEQFF.

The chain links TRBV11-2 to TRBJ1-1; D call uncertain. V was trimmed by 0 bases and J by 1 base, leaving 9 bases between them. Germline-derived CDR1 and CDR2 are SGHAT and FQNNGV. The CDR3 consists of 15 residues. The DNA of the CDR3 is TGTGCCAGCAGCTTAGATCCCCGGGGGAACACTGAAGCTTTCTTT. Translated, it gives CASSLDPRGNTEAFF.

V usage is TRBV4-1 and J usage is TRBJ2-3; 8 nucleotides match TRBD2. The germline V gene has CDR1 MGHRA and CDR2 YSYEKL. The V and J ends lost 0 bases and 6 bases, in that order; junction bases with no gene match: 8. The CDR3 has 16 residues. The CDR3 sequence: CASSQDQTGGWDTQYF. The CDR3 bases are TGCGCCAGCAGCCAAGATCAAACGGGAGGGTGGGATACGCAGTATTTT.

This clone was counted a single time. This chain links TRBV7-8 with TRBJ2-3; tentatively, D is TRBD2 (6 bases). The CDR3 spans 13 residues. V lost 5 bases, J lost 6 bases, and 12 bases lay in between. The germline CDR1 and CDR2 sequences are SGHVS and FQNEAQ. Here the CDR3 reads CASSPAGWDTQYF. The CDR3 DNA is TGTGCCAGCAGCCCCGCGGGGTGGGATACGCAGTATTTT.

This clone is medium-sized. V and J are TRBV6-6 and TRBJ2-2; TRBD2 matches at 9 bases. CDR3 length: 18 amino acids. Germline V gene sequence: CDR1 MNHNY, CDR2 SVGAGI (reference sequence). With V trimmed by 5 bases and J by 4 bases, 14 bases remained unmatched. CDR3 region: CASSPPGLATYGTGELFF. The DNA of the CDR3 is TGTGCCAGCAGTCCTCCGGGACTAGCCACCTACGGCACCGGGGAGCTGTTTTTT.

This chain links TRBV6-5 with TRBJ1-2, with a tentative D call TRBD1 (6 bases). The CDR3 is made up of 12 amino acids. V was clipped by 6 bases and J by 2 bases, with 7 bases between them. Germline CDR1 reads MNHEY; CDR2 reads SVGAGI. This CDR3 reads CASRQGNYGYTF. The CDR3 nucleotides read TGTGCCAGCAGGCAGGGGAACTATGGCTACACCTTC.

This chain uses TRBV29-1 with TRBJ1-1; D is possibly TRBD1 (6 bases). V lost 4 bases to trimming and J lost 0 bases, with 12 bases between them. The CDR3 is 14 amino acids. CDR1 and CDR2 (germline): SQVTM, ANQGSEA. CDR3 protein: CSVAIGTMNTEAFF. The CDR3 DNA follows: TGCAGCGTTGCTATTGGGACAATGAACACTGAAGCTTTCTTT.

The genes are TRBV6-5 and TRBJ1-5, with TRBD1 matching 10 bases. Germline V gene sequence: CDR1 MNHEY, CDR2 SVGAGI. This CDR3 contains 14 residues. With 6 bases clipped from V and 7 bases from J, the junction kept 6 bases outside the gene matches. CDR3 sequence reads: CASRGDRGGQPQHF. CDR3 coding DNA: TGTGCCAGCAGGGGGGACAGGGGTGGACAGCCCCAGCATTTT.